These T cell receptor beta chains were read from a single sample in a study of Ad26.COV2.S vaccination and SARS-CoV-2 variants. TCRdb's copy holds only in-frame clones and misses some; the assay was immunoSEQ multiplex PCR. Among about 350,000 clones listed, 88% were seen once. The source was peripheral blood, collected in a trial of Ad26.COV2.S vaccine versus placebo. The receptors were gathered from a person aged 18-60 years who received the Ad26.COV2.S COVID-19 vaccine or a placebo. Each CDR3 is given with its conserved first and last residue. D genes are given only for firm matches. Some rows have no size entry. The others give once, few or many, or a class for an expanded clone.

j_gene	d_gene	v_gene	abundance	CDR3aa	CDR3nt
TRBJ1-6	TRBD1	TRBV6-4	few	CASSDSKTGSSPLHF	TGTGCCAGCAGTGACTCGAAGACAGGGAGCTCACCCCTCCACTTT
TRBJ2-7	.	TRBV3-1/TRBV3-2	.	CASSGGSPREQYF	TGTGCCAGCAGCGGAGGATCCCCTCGCGAGCAGTACTTC
TRBJ1-1	.	TRBV7-9	.	CASSFAGNTEAFF	TGTGCCAGCAGCTTTGCAGGGAACACTGAAGCTTTCTTT
TRBJ2-7	.	TRBV10-3	once	CAIGGNRDRRLPSSYEQYF	TGTGCCATCGGTGGAAACCGGGACCGTCGCCTCCCGTCTTCCTACGAGCAGTACTTC
TRBJ2-3	.	TRBV3-1/TRBV3-2	few	CASSQVLGATQYF	TGTGCCAGCAGCCAAGTATTGGGGGCTACGCAGTATTTT
TRBJ2-3	.	TRBV6-5	.	CASTNSGRDTDTQYF	TGTGCCAGCACCAACTCCGGCCGGGACACAGATACGCAGTATTTT
TRBJ1-2	.	TRBV2	.	CASNPGLTVLVYGYTF	TGTGCCAGCAATCCGGGACTAACCGTCCTAGTCTATGGCTACACCTTC
TRBJ1-5	.	TRBV15	.	CATSRDQIGISKLPQHF	TGTGCCACCAGCAGAGATCAAATCGGGATCTCGAAACTGCCCCAGCATTTT
TRBJ2-1	.	TRBV5-1	.	CASAKGATSYNEQFF	TGCGCCAGCGCCAAAGGGGCGACCTCCTACAATGAGCAGTTCTTC
TRBJ1-2	.	TRBV25-1	.	CASSEWKGPAGDGYTF	TGTGCCAGCAGTGAATGGAAAGGCCCCGCGGGGGATGGCTACACCTTC
TRBJ1-6	.	TRBV11-2	.	CASSARAGYNSPLHF	TGTGCCAGCAGCGCGCGGGCAGGGTACAATTCACCCCTCCACTTT
TRBJ1-4	.	TRBV18	.	CASSPRTGRTNEKLFF	TGTGCCAGCTCACCAAGGACGGGGAGGACTAATGAAAAACTGTTTTTT
TRBJ1-6	TRBD1	TRBV4-2	once	CASSQEWTGRSPLHF	TGTGCCAGCAGCCAAGAGTGGACAGGGAGGTCACCCCTCCACTTT
TRBJ2-1	.	TRBV15	few	CATSSRSRGSGAGEQFF	TGTGCCACCAGCAGTCGGAGCAGGGGCTCCGGTGCTGGTGAGCAGTTCTTC
TRBJ2-1	.	TRBV19	.	CASSIRSDGEQFF	TGTGCCAGTAGTATACGGTCAGACGGTGAGCAGTTCTTC